This TCR beta chain is from a study of response to subunit inactivated influenza vaccine. General study results and limits: Authors proposed each seasonal influenza vaccination draws in few new T cells.

Trimming took 5 bases from V and 3 from J; bases not matched to a gene: 6. Germline lookup yields CDR1 SEHNR and CDR2 FQNEAQ (reference sequence). The CDR3 is made up of 15 amino acids. Using its own MiXCR run on the RT-PCR reads, TCRdb lists one record per CDR3 protein. This sample yields a few hundred thousand distinct CDR3 sequences, of which 21% are seen a single time; roughly a tenth belongs to the top ten. This clonotype was picked up many times. Antigen unknown. The source material was PBMCs from blood, sampled about 20 months after vaccination. The chain couples TRBV7-9 to TRBJ1-4; 7 nucleotides line up with TRBD1. The receptor comes from a man aged 45 to 75 who received an inactivated influenza vaccine. CDR3 protein: CASSMTGTANEKLFF. The CDR3 DNA is TGTGCCAGCAGCATGACAGGGACAGCTAATGAAAAACTGTTTTTT.